This TCR beta chain was profiled in a study of read filtering for tumor transcriptome and immune sequencing. This CDR3 has 13 residues. Germline assignment: CDR1 SGHRS and CDR2 YFSETQ. The library was built from roughly 400 ng RNA with molecular barcoded adaptors for alpha/delta and beta/gamma chains. Using its own MiXCR run on the reads, TCRdb lists one record per CDR3 protein. The table records tens of thousands of distinct CDR3 sequences, 20% to 25% of them present only once. Many counts were recorded for this clonotype. The junction does not match germline at one end; this may be a read error. Sequenced material: a population of CD138-negative cells sorted from bone marrow. The receptor's source is a donor aged 40 or older with multiple myeloma. The V and J genes are TRBV5-1 and TRBJ2-5; D is undetermined. The chain's CDR3 is CASSLLGQETQYF. As DNA, the CDR3 is TGTGCCAGCAGCTTGTTGGGACAAGAGACCCAGTACTTC. Full variable domain (rest looked up from reference TRBV5-1 and TRBJ2-5): KAGVTQTPRYLIKTRGQQVTLSCSPISGHRSVSWYQQTPGQGLQFLFEYFSETQRNKGNFPGRFSGRQFSNSRSEMNVSTLELGDSALYLCASSLLGQETQYFGPGTRLLVL.